This T cell receptor beta chain was recorded in a study of Graves' ophthalmopathy and Graves' hyperthyroidism. Broader study findings: A classifier, a 13-signature model, separated ophthalmopathy from stable hyperthyroidism with roughly 90% sensitivity and 81.08% specificity.

This clonotype showed up many times. Its target is not known. Using RNA transcripts, the TCR beta CDR3 regions were amplified. RT-PCR with HTBI primers came first, then second-round multiplex PCR. MiXCR, applied by TCRdb to the multiplex PCR reads, yields one record per CDR3 protein. The repertoire has 200,000 to 250,000 distinct CDR3 sequences, roughly a fifth of them found once; the top ten carry roughly 44%. The CDR3 is made up of 13 amino acids. In germline, CDR1 is DFQATT, CDR2 SNEGSKA (reference sequence). Patients were left out if they had other autoimmune diseases, uncontrolled infections, pregnancy or lactation. Someone took the PBMCs out of about 9.7 ml of fresh peripheral blood.

This TCR was recovered from a woman aged 45-59 years with Graves' ophthalmopathy. The V and J genes are TRBV20-1 and TRBJ2-1; tentative D call: TRBD1 (6 bases). Sequencing used peripheral blood. The CDR3, as DNA: TGCAGCATCATGGGACGGGGACATGGGGAGCAGTTCTTC. Its protein is CSIMGRGHGEQFF.